Listed below are T cell receptor beta chains from one sample, sequenced in a study of graft-versus-host responses after intestinal transplantation. No antigen has been identified for these receptors. Only in-frame clones appear in the TCRdb table, and some are missing; sequencing was by immunoSEQ multiplex PCR. Counted here are approximately 25,000 clones, roughly four fifths occurring once; the ten biggest clones make up roughly 1%. The sequencing used unstimulated CD8+ T cells sorted from spleen or lymph node cells, collected before transplant. All receptors derive from a human donor who was the organ donor for an intestinal transplant. Both conserved end residues are part of each CDR3. Fields, in order: J gene, V gene, CDR3 protein.

J: TRBJ1-4
V: TRBV6-1
CDR3: CASRLRVRSNEKLFF

J: TRBJ2-7
V: TRBV7-2
CDR3: CASSLLLVRDRGTEQYF

J: .
V: TRBV11-2
CDR3: CASSTGRGSSYEQYF

J: TRBJ1-4
V: TRBV19
CDR3: CASSIRRTQGAGEKLFF

J: TRBJ2-5
V: TRBV7-7
CDR3: CASSLAWGERETQYF

J: TRBJ2-5
V: TRBV7-9
CDR3: CASRGHFGETQYF

J: TRBJ1-5
V: TRBV6-6
CDR3: CASRRTGRNQPQHF

J: TRBJ2-7
V: TRBV5-1
CDR3: CASSLEFAETYEQYF

J: TRBJ1-5
V: TRBV5-5
CDR3: CASSLQGSDQPQHF

J: TRBJ1-5
V: TRBV11-2
CDR3: CASSLGDRQPQHF

J: TRBJ2-7
V: TRBV7-2
CDR3: CASSPYELYEQYF

J: TRBJ1-4
V: TRBV6-6
CDR3: CASSPKTQPAGEKLFF

J: TRBJ1-2
V: TRBV6-1
CDR3: CASSEAGGQNRISYGYTF

J: TRBJ1-4
V: TRBV7-6
CDR3: CASSLGFEGREKLFF

J: TRBJ2-1
V: TRBV7-2
CDR3: CASSLVWWNEQFF

J: TRBJ2-7
V: TRBV7-2
CDR3: CASSLALAGPLEQYF

J: TRBJ1-1
V: TRBV19
CDR3: CASVGMGRTEAFF

J: TRBJ2-1
V: TRBV7-9
CDR3: CASSSTVLYNEQFF

J: TRBJ2-7
V: TRBV7-9
CDR3: CASSLADYEQYF

J: TRBJ2-7
V: TRBV4-3
CDR3: CASSQDLDRSSYEQYF

J: TRBJ2-1
V: TRBV13
CDR3: CASRSRDSIYNEQFF

J: TRBJ2-7
V: TRBV7-6
CDR3: CASSSDREPYEQYF

J: TRBJ1-1
V: TRBV6-1
CDR3: CASSTGAAEAFF

J: TRBJ1-2
V: TRBV7-6
CDR3: CASSPSGASSGYTF

J: TRBJ1-4
V: TRBV4-1
CDR3: CASSQDLGGEKLFF

J: TRBJ1-1
V: TRBV19
CDR3: CASSISRTEAFF

J: TRBJ1-1
V: TRBV18
CDR3: CASSPPGHKNTEAFF

J: TRBJ1-1
V: TRBV2
CDR3: CASSAMNTEAFF

J: TRBJ2-2
V: TRBV19
CDR3: CASSLGLYTGELFF

J: TRBJ2-1
V: TRBV4-3
CDR3: CASSQGGQAYNEQFF

J: TRBJ2-4
V: TRBV27
CDR3: CASSPSYDGGNIQYF

J: TRBJ2-5
V: TRBV18
CDR3: CASSPPSQETQYF

J: TRBJ2-7
V: TRBV4-1
CDR3: CASSHWIFREQYF

J: TRBJ1-2
V: TRBV6-5
CDR3: CASSYPTGEGYTF

J: TRBJ1-2
V: TRBV5-1
CDR3: CASRRDPTGASYYGYTF

J: TRBJ2-1
V: TRBV30
CDR3: CAWSALLGYDEQFF

J: TRBJ1-1
V: TRBV29-1
CDR3: CSVGNGNTEAFF

J: TRBJ1-3
V: TRBV9
CDR3: CASSSSRDRGLGNTIYF